This is a list of T cell receptor beta chains from one sample in a study of T cell responses to AZD1222 COVID-19 vaccine. Using immunoSEQ multiplex PCR, the repertoire was profiled, and TCRdb retains in-frame clones only, with some absent. The sample consists of 120,000 to 150,000 clones, 88% of them appearing once. The starting material was peripheral blood, obtained 28 days after the second AZD1222 dose. Source of these receptors: an adult who received the AZD1222 COVID-19 vaccine. The conserved cysteine and the conserved F or W are not part of the CDR3 here. Each record gives: V gene, J gene, CDR3 protein.

V: TRBV20-1
J: TRBJ1-1
CDR3: SAVVNTEAF

V: TRBV5-1
J: TRBJ1-3
CDR3: ASRPESSGNTIY

V: TRBV24-1
J: TRBJ2-3
CDR3: ATSESPDTQY

V: TRBV12-3/TRBV12-4
J: TRBJ1-3
CDR3: ASSFGRNTIY

V: TRBV7-2
J: TRBJ2-7
CDR3: ASSLGVTGGQNEQY

V: TRBV7-2
J: TRBJ1-2
CDR3: ASSTPDRGDGYT

V: TRBV7-2
J: TRBJ1-3
CDR3: ASSLNQASSGNTIY

V: TRBV3-1/TRBV3-2
J: TRBJ1-1
CDR3: ASSQDPGGGRTEAF

V: TRBV7-2
J: TRBJ2-2
CDR3: AVRSGAWGELF

V: TRBV5-1
J: TRBJ2-7
CDR3: ASSLGASYEQY

V: TRBV4-1
J: TRBJ2-3
CDR3: ASSQGASTDTQY

V: TRBV6-5
J: TRBJ2-3
CDR3: ASTRPGLDTQY

V: TRBV27
J: TRBJ2-7
CDR3: ASSLGNFGYEQY

V: TRBV15
J: TRBJ2-5
CDR3: ATSRPLSRGAETQY

V: TRBV14
J: TRBJ2-7
CDR3: ASSQGWAYEQY

V: TRBV5-1
J: TRBJ2-1
CDR3: ASSLVTGTGSNEQF

V: TRBV7-3
J: TRBJ1-2
CDR3: ASSLSGQGGGGYT

V: TRBV6-5
J: TRBJ2-2
CDR3: ASSYSSGVDAGELF

V: TRBV30
J: TRBJ2-1
CDR3: AWLDRAHNEQF

V: TRBV4-1
J: TRBJ2-3
CDR3: ASSQLGATTDTQY

V: TRBV28
J: TRBJ2-7
CDR3: ASRPTGGYSYEQY

V: TRBV5-1
J: TRBJ1-5
CDR3: ASSLQGLGGGQPQH

V: TRBV10-3
J: TRBJ2-1
CDR3: AISESLGNEQF

V: TRBV9
J: TRBJ2-2
CDR3: ASSVGGTGELF

V: TRBV27
J: TRBJ2-7
CDR3: ASTLQRGDGEY

V: TRBV13
J: TRBJ1-2
CDR3: ASSGGYGYT

V: TRBV6-5
J: TRBJ2-7
CDR3: ASSWPGTYEQY

V: TRBV24-1
J: TRBJ2-3
CDR3: ATSDSVAGESTDTQY

V: TRBV6-5
J: TRBJ1-3
CDR3: ASSRDPVGNTIY

V: TRBV2
J: TRBJ2-1
CDR3: ASGRHNEQF

V: TRBV27
J: TRBJ1-2
CDR3: ASSQPGQGVYGYT

V: TRBV15
J: TRBJ1-3
CDR3: ATSRGRPQSSGNTIY

V: TRBV12-3/TRBV12-4
J: TRBJ1-6
CDR3: ASSLSRNSPLH

V: TRBV7-2
J: TRBJ2-3
CDR3: ASSKGVTGVDTQY

V: TRBV7-3
J: TRBJ1-5
CDR3: ASSLGVGQPQH

V: TRBV5-1
J: TRBJ2-2
CDR3: ASSSRAGGNTGELF

V: TRBV7-9
J: TRBJ1-5
CDR3: ASSQGRDQPQH

V: TRBV5-1
J: TRBJ2-7
CDR3: ASSYNPPSGSRYEQY

V: TRBV28
J: TRBJ2-5
CDR3: ASTSAGAPQETQY

V: TRBV19
J: TRBJ2-1
CDR3: ASSGGLADWRQF

V: TRBV30
J: TRBJ2-3
CDR3: AWSRSGLSTDTQY

V: TRBV7-9
J: TRBJ1-1
CDR3: ASSFPGTGGTEAF

V: TRBV21-1
J: TRBJ2-7
CDR3: ASSKPLAGAYEQY

V: TRBV5-6
J: TRBJ1-5
CDR3: ASSLGGGLNQPQH

V: TRBV27
J: TRBJ2-3
CDR3: ASSSLADTQY

V: TRBV7-2
J: TRBJ2-7
CDR3: ASSQRLGPAYEQY

V: TRBV19
J: TRBJ1-5
CDR3: ASSMGHLERNQPQH

V: TRBV30
J: TRBJ2-7
CDR3: AWRHRGLRVNEQY

V: TRBV10-1
J: TRBJ2-1
CDR3: ARAMGRGRGLF

V: TRBV19
J: TRBJ1-1
CDR3: ASSSKTGSVSEAF

V: TRBV10-3
J: TRBJ1-5
CDR3: AISEYTSQGSNQPQH

V: TRBV7-8
J: TRBJ2-3
CDR3: ASSRSGIWATDTQY

V: TRBV6-5
J: TRBJ2-5
CDR3: ASKRGGRETQY

V: TRBV9
J: TRBJ2-1
CDR3: ASSGLAYNEQF

V: TRBV28
J: TRBJ1-1
CDR3: ASMMETDMNTEAF